These T cell receptor beta chains were read from a single sample in a study of blood T cells in healthy people across ages. Via MiXCR, TCRdb re-called the 5' RACE reads, giving one row per CDR3 protein. Altogether nearly 800,000 distinct CDR3 sequences are present, more than 20% being singletons, with the ten largest covering 3.7%. This sample was also put to use in a study of T cells of mothers and their children.

Sample: blood. The receptors originated from a boy younger than 18 in good health. Both conserved end residues are part of each CDR3. D genes are given only for firm matches. Size values are once, few and many counts, or a class for expanded clones, and some rows have none.

D gene: TRBD1
J gene: TRBJ2-2
V gene: TRBV20-1
clone size: .
CDR3 protein: CSATGQANIGELFF
CDR3 DNA: TGCAGTGCTACAGGACAGGCGAACATCGGGGAGCTGTTTTTT

D gene: .
J gene: TRBJ2-3
V gene: TRBV20-1
clone size: .
CDR3 protein: CSATQLADTDTQYF
CDR3 DNA: TGCAGTGCTACCCAACTAGCCGACACAGATACGCAGTATTTT

D gene: .
J gene: TRBJ2-3
V gene: TRBV7-3
clone size: few
CDR3 protein: CASSFAGRGLRTDTQYF
CDR3 DNA: TGTGCCAGCAGCTTCGCGGGGCGGGGGCTGCGCACAGATACGCAGTATTTT

D gene: .
J gene: TRBJ1-1
V gene: TRBV18
clone size: once
CDR3 protein: CASSGPGGQTEAFF
CDR3 DNA: TGTGCCAGCTCCGGGCCGGGCGGGCAGACTGAAGCTTTCTTT

D gene: .
J gene: TRBJ1-6
V gene: TRBV7-9
clone size: .
CDR3 protein: CASSKTQTNSPLHF
CDR3 DNA: TGTGCCAGCAGCAAAACCCAGACGAATTCACCCCTCCACTTT

D gene: TRBD2
J gene: TRBJ2-5
V gene: TRBV2
clone size: many
CDR3 protein: CASSPWEGGPKTQYF
CDR3 DNA: TGTGCCAGCAGTCCCTGGGAGGGAGGGCCGAAGACCCAGTACTTC

D gene: TRBD2
J gene: TRBJ2-3
V gene: TRBV20-1
clone size: .
CDR3 protein: CSATGGRWATDTQYF
CDR3 DNA: TGCAGTGCTACTGGCGGGAGATGGGCCACAGATACGCAGTATTTT

D gene: .
J gene: TRBJ2-5
V gene: TRBV20-1
clone size: .
CDR3 protein: CSARDLGLRETQYF
CDR3 DNA: TGCAGTGCTAGAGATCTGGGCCTCAGGGAGACCCAGTACTTC

D gene: .
J gene: TRBJ2-4
V gene: TRBV12-3/TRBV12-4
clone size: .
CDR3 protein: CASSFWRGATKNIQYF
CDR3 DNA: TGTGCCAGCAGTTTTTGGCGGGGCGCCACCAAAAACATTCAGTACTTC

D gene: TRBD2
J gene: TRBJ2-3
V gene: TRBV20-1
clone size: .
CDR3 protein: CSARDLLAGVSDTQYF
CDR3 DNA: TGCAGTGCTAGAGATCTATTAGCGGGAGTATCAGATACGCAGTATTTT

D gene: .
J gene: TRBJ1-4
V gene: TRBV9
clone size: .
CDR3 protein: CASSSDGNYNEKLFF
CDR3 DNA: TGTGCCAGCAGCTCTGACGGGAATTATAATGAAAAACTGTTTTTT

D gene: .
J gene: TRBJ2-1
V gene: TRBV3-1
clone size: .
CDR3 protein: CASSDQTPGHEQFF
CDR3 DNA: TGTGCCAGCAGCGACCAAACCCCGGGTCATGAGCAGTTCTTC

D gene: .
J gene: TRBJ1-2
V gene: TRBV27
clone size: .
CDR3 protein: CASSSAVYYGYTF
CDR3 DNA: TGTGCCAGCAGTAGTGCAGTATACTATGGCTACACCTTC

D gene: TRBD1
J gene: TRBJ1-4
V gene: TRBV20-1
clone size: few
CDR3 protein: CSTKGARWEKLFF
CDR3 DNA: TGCAGTACCAAGGGGGCGCGATGGGAAAAACTGTTTTTT

D gene: TRBD2
J gene: TRBJ2-5
V gene: TRBV20-1
clone size: .
CDR3 protein: CSASQLAGRGETQYF
CDR3 DNA: TGCAGTGCTTCCCAACTAGCGGGGAGGGGAGAGACCCAGTACTTC

D gene: TRBD1
J gene: TRBJ2-5
V gene: TRBV18
clone size: .
CDR3 protein: CASSPETGGKETQYF
CDR3 DNA: TGTGCCAGCTCACCAGAGACAGGGGGCAAAGAGACCCAGTACTTC

D gene: .
J gene: TRBJ2-7
V gene: TRBV9
clone size: .
CDR3 protein: CASSLGPPGDEQYF
CDR3 DNA: TGTGCCAGCAGTCTCGGGCCACCAGGGGACGAGCAGTACTTC

D gene: .
J gene: TRBJ2-1
V gene: TRBV12-3/TRBV12-4
clone size: few
CDR3 protein: CASSPTGYRHNEQFF
CDR3 DNA: TGTGCCAGCAGCCCCACGGGGTATCGACACAATGAGCAGTTCTTC

D gene: .
J gene: TRBJ2-1
V gene: TRBV7-3
clone size: .
CDR3 protein: CASSPQSSSYNEQFF
CDR3 DNA: TGTGCCAGCAGCCCCCAAAGTAGCTCCTACAATGAGCAGTTCTTC

D gene: .
J gene: TRBJ2-3
V gene: TRBV7-2
clone size: .
CDR3 protein: CASSSGVSADTQYF
CDR3 DNA: TGTGCCAGCAGCTCAGGTGTTTCCGCAGATACGCAGTATTTT

D gene: TRBD1
J gene: TRBJ2-1
V gene: TRBV30
clone size: .
CDR3 protein: CAWGTGNEQFF
CDR3 DNA: TGTGCCTGGGGGACAGGAAATGAGCAGTTCTTC

D gene: TRBD1
J gene: TRBJ1-1
V gene: TRBV4-1
clone size: .
CDR3 protein: CASSQDGQGRTEAFF
CDR3 DNA: TGCGCCAGCAGCCAAGACGGACAGGGTCGGACTGAAGCTTTCTTT

D gene: .
J gene: TRBJ1-1
V gene: TRBV27
clone size: .
CDR3 protein: CASSPMQGMNTEAFF
CDR3 DNA: TGTGCCAGCAGCCCCATGCAGGGGATGAACACTGAAGCTTTCTTT

D gene: .
J gene: TRBJ2-1
V gene: TRBV27
clone size: .
CDR3 protein: CASSSPVSLLGNEQFF
CDR3 DNA: TGTGCCAGCAGTTCGCCGGTCAGCCTGCTCGGCAATGAGCAGTTCTTC

D gene: .
J gene: TRBJ2-7
V gene: TRBV7-2
clone size: many
CDR3 protein: CASSLVGSSYEQYF
CDR3 DNA: TGTGCCAGCAGCTTAGTCGGCAGCTCCTACGAGCAGTACTTC

D gene: TRBD1
J gene: TRBJ1-5
V gene: TRBV6-1
clone size: .
CDR3 protein: CASNRDRGYLSNQPQHF
CDR3 DNA: TGTGCCAGTAACCGGGACAGGGGTTATCTTAGCAATCAGCCCCAGCATTTT

D gene: TRBD1
J gene: TRBJ1-2
V gene: TRBV28
clone size: few
CDR3 protein: CASSGTGVLYGYTF
CDR3 DNA: TGTGCCAGCAGTGGGACAGGGGTTCTCTATGGCTACACCTTC

D gene: TRBD1
J gene: TRBJ2-7
V gene: TRBV7-9
clone size: .
CDR3 protein: CASSPPGQVHEQYF
CDR3 DNA: TGTGCCAGCAGCCCACCGGGACAGGTCCACGAGCAGTACTTC

D gene: TRBD2
J gene: TRBJ2-3
V gene: TRBV7-2
clone size: .
CDR3 protein: CASSLASGRGDTQYF
CDR3 DNA: TGTGCCAGCAGCTTAGCCAGCGGGAGGGGAGATACGCAGTATTTT

D gene: .
J gene: TRBJ2-3
V gene: TRBV20-1
clone size: few
CDR3 protein: CSARSLPDTQYF
CDR3 DNA: TGCAGTGCTAGATCTCTCCCAGATACGCAGTATTTT

D gene: .
J gene: TRBJ1-6
V gene: TRBV25-1
clone size: .
CDR3 protein: CASSASPGYNSPLHF
CDR3 DNA: TGTGCCAGCAGTGCATCTCCAGGTTATAATTCACCCCTCCACTTT

D gene: .
J gene: TRBJ1-2
V gene: TRBV27
clone size: .
CDR3 protein: CASSLTTGGGYTF
CDR3 DNA: TGTGCCAGCAGTTTAACGACAGGTGGTGGCTACACCTTC

D gene: TRBD1
J gene: TRBJ2-7
V gene: TRBV29-1
clone size: few
CDR3 protein: CSVSDRGQEQYF
CDR3 DNA: TGCAGCGTTTCCGACAGGGGGCAAGAGCAGTACTTC

D gene: .
J gene: TRBJ1-3
V gene: TRBV11-2
clone size: few
CDR3 protein: CASSLGDRISGNTIYF
CDR3 DNA: TGTGCCAGCAGCTTAGGAGACAGGATCTCTGGAAACACCATATATTTT

D gene: .
J gene: TRBJ2-2
V gene: TRBV5-6
clone size: few
CDR3 protein: CASNPLKPNTGELFF
CDR3 DNA: TGTGCCAGCAATCCTTTGAAACCGAACACCGGGGAGCTGTTTTTT